This passage covers 22 T cell receptor beta chains from one sample sequenced in a study of shared clonotypes between healthy human individuals. Profiled with immunoSEQ multiplex PCR; TCRdb holds only in-frame clones, not every one. The sample records 2 million to 2.5 million clones, under 97% being singletons. Sequenced sample: naive CD4+ T cells sorted from blood. Subset defined: CD45RA+ positively selected. Receptors were obtained from a young man in good health.

The count of this clone is one. The gene calls are TRBV28 and TRBJ1-4; D ambiguous. This CDR3 is built from 10 residues. Trimming took 6 bases from V and 10 from J, leaving 6 bases between them. The V gene's germline CDR1 is MDHEN and CDR2 SYDVKM. The CDR3, as DNA: TGTGCCAGCAGGTCGGGAAAACTGTTTTTT. This gives the protein CASRSGKLFF. Complete variable domain (other parts from reference TRBV28 and TRBJ1-4): DVKVTQSSRYLVKRTGEKVFLECVQDMDHENMFWYRQDPGLGLRLIYFSYDVKMKEKGDIPEGYSVSREKKERFSLILESASTNQTSMYLCASRSGKLFFGSGTQLSVL.

The count of this clone is one. The rearrangement links TRBV7-9 to TRBJ1-1; 8 nucleotides line up with TRBD1. V was pared by 5 bases and J by 5 bases, with 10 bases of the junction left unmatched. CDR1 SEHNR and CDR2 FQNEAQ come from the germline V gene (reference sequence). The CDR3 has 15 amino acids. In DNA, the CDR3 is TGTGCCAGCAGCCCTCTGCAGGGGGCTTTAACTGAAGCTTTCTTT. Residues: CASSPLQGALTEAFF.

The chain joins TRBV5-1 to TRBJ2-7; a weak D match, TRBD2 (6 bases). Trimming removed 1 base at V and 0 bases at J, with 20 bases between. CDR1 SGHRS and CDR2 YFSETQ come from the germline V gene. The CDR3 has 18 residues. For the CDR3, the DNA is TGCGCCAGCAGCTTGCGGGTCTCTTTCGGGGGTAGCTCCTACGAGCAGTACTTC. Translating it yields CASSLRVSFGGSSYEQYF.

V gene TRBV5-1 combines with J gene TRBJ2-5, with TRBD2 as a possible D gene (5 bases). V shed 4 bases and J shed 2 bases, with 12 bases lying between them. Germline-derived CDR1 and CDR2 are SGHRS and YFSETQ. The CDR3 is made up of 14 amino acids. CDR3 in amino acids: CASSSLAEQETQYF. The DNA of the CDR3 is TGCGCCAGCAGCAGCCTAGCAGAACAAGAGACCCAGTACTTC.

This clone appeared a few times. The chain carries TRBV2 and TRBJ1-6; D not certain. Germline loops: CDR1 SNHLY, CDR2 FYNNEI. The CDR3 contains 12 residues. The ends were cut back, 2 bases at V and 11 bases at J, with 7 bases in the middle. CDR3 sequence (DNA): TGTGCCAGCAGTGAATTGGTTCCACCCCTCCACTTT. This codes for CASSELVPPLHF.

V is TRBV5-8 and J is TRBJ2-2, with a tentative D call TRBD2 (5 bases). The CDR3 runs to 13 residues. The V end lost 5 bases, the J end lost 1 base, and 6 bases lay between the germline ends. Germline-derived CDR1 and CDR2 are SGHTS and YDEGEE. CDR3 DNA sequence: TGTGCCAGCAGTGGGAGGAACACCGGGGAGCTGTTTTTT. Its protein product is CASSGRNTGELFF.

The V gene is TRBV19, the J gene TRBJ2-1; D perhaps matches TRBD1 (5 bases). The germline V gene has CDR1 LNHDA and CDR2 SQIVND (reference sequence). There are 16 residues in the CDR3. Trimming shortened V by 6 bases and J by 8 bases, and 23 bases separated the two germline ends. The CDR3 DNA reads as TGTGCCAGTAGGCTGGGGCCGAACTTCTCGCGCGATGAGCAGTTCTTC. Its translation is CASRLGPNFSRDEQFF. Full variable domain (rest looked up from reference TRBV19 and TRBJ2-1): DGGITQSPKYLFRKEGQNVTLSCEQNLNHDAMYWYRQDPGQGLRLIYYSQIVNDFQKGDIAEGYSVSREKKESFPLTVTSAQKNPTAFYLCASRLGPNFSRDEQFFGPGTRLTVL.

CDR3 protein: CASSLAQGAWETQYF. CDR3 nucleotides: TGTGCCAGCAGCTTGGCTCAGGGGGCATGGGAGACCCAGTACTTC. V gene TRBV5-4 combines with J gene TRBJ2-5; 8 bases match TRBD1. The germline V gene encodes CDR1 SGHNT and CDR2 YYREEE (reference sequence). There are 15 residues in the CDR3. After removal of 0 bases from V and 5 bases from J, the junction contained 6 bases not matched to a gene. Combining the CDR3 with reference TRBV5-4 and TRBJ2-5 gives the whole variable domain ETGVTQSPTHLIKTRGQQVTLRCSSQSGHNTVSWYQQALGQGPQFIFQYYREEENGRGNFPPRFSGLQFPNYSSELNVNALELDDSALYLCASSLAQGAWETQYFGPGTRLLVL.

The V gene is TRBV5-1, the J gene TRBJ1-3; no firm D call. The V end lost 5 bases, the J end lost 0 bases, and 9 bases lay between the germline ends. Per germline, CDR1 SGHRS and CDR2 YFSETQ. This CDR3 has 14 amino acids. This CDR3 reads CASRDQDSGNTIYF. For the CDR3, the DNA is TGCGCCAGCAGAGATCAGGACTCTGGAAACACCATATATTTT. Drawing the rest from reference TRBV5-1 and TRBJ1-3, the complete variable domain is KAGVTQTPRYLIKTRGQQVTLSCSPISGHRSVSWYQQTPGQGLQFLFEYFSETQRNKGNFPGRFSGRQFSNSRSEMNVSTLELGDSALYLCASRDQDSGNTIYFGEGSWLTVV.

The chain couples TRBV18 to TRBJ2-5, with D perhaps TRBD1 (6 bases). V gave up 0 bases and J gave up 5 bases, with 13 bases separating them. The CDR3 is 15 amino acids. Per the germline V gene, CDR1 is KGHSH and CDR2 is LQKENI. CDR3 DNA sequence: TGTGCCAGCTCACCACCGGTGGGGCAGGGGGAGACCCAGTACTTC. It encodes CASSPPVGQGETQYF.

The V call is TRBV5-4, the J call TRBJ2-7; D unclear. CDR3 size: 13 residues. CDR1 is SGHNT, CDR2 YYREEE, per germline (reference sequence). V lost 0 bases and J 5 bases, leaving 9 bases between the germline ends. CDR3 coding DNA: TGTGCCAGCAGCTTGGGGCAGTTGGACGAGCAGTACTTC. This codes for CASSLGQLDEQYF.

The count of this clone is one. The V gene is TRBV5-4, the J gene TRBJ2-3; 11 bases map to TRBD2. V gave up 4 bases and J gave up 6 bases; unmatched junction bases: 10. The germline CDR1 and CDR2 sequences are SGHNT and YYREEE (reference sequence). The CDR3 has 16 residues. CDR3 in DNA: TGTGCCAGCAGCCTTGGACTAGCGGGTCGGCAGGATACGCAGTATTTT. Amino acids: CASSLGLAGRQDTQYF.

The CDR3 DNA reads TGCGCCAGCAGCCTCTATCCAGCGGGAAGCACAGATACGCAGTATTTT. Encoded protein: CASSLYPAGSTDTQYF. The chain recombines TRBV5-1 with TRBJ2-3; 7 positions match TRBD2. V lost 4 bases to trimming and J lost 0 bases; unmatched junction nucleotides: 8. The germline V gene has CDR1 SGHRS and CDR2 YFSETQ. CDR3 length equals 16 residues.

The chain uses TRBV5-1 and TRBJ1-4; 7 bases line up with TRBD1. Per germline, CDR1 SGHRS and CDR2 YFSETQ. The CDR3 has 14 residues. Germline trimming cut 4 bases from V and 7 bases from J; bases unmatched to any gene: 7. The CDR3 nucleotides are TGCGCCAGCAGCGCCGACAGGGTGCTTGAAAAACTGTTTTTT. Residues: CASSADRVLEKLFF.

This clone was observed once. This sample includes further DNA sequences coding for the same CDR3. Written as DNA, the CDR3 is TGTGCCTGGAGTGGTCGGGAGACCCAGTACTTC. Residues: CAWSGRETQYF. This rearrangement joins TRBV30 to TRBJ2-5, with D uncertain. Germline CDR1 GTSNPN, CDR2 SVGIG (reference sequence). This CDR3 contains 11 residues. Trimming removed 1 base at V and 5 bases at J, with 5 bases between.

Note on this clone: Other DNA sequences of this sample code for an identical CDR3. The chain couples TRBV11-2 to TRBJ2-7; possible D gene TRBD1, 5 bases. This CDR3 contains 14 residues. Germline assignment: CDR1 SGHAT and CDR2 FQNNGV. V lost 0 bases and J lost 2, with 8 bases in between. CDR3 nucleotide sequence: TGTGCCAGCAGCTTAGAAAGGGGTGCCTACGAGCAGTACTTC. It specifies CASSLERGAYEQYF.

This rearrangement joins TRBV25-1 to TRBJ2-3; the match to TRBD1 covers 7 bases. Germline V gives CDR1 MGHDK, CDR2 SYGVNS. The CDR3 has 15 residues. V lost 2 bases, J lost 1 base, and 3 bases stayed unmatched. The CDR3 is CASSERDSGTDTQYF. The CDR3 DNA is TGTGCCAGCAGTGAACGGGACAGCGGCACAGATACGCAGTATTTT.

This chain joins TRBV4-3 and TRBJ2-5, with 8 nucleotides matching TRBD1. The end of the DNA aligns better with TRBJ2-7, so the J call may be wrong. Germline values: CDR1 LGHNA, CDR2 YSLEER. This CDR3 contains 14 residues. The DNA of the CDR3 is TGCGCCAGCAGCCAAGAGGGACAGGCCTACGAGCAGTACTTC. Translation gives CASSQEGQAYEQYF.

The V call is TRBV9, the J call TRBJ1-5, with 8 bases aligning to TRBD1. CDR1 SGDLS and CDR2 YYNGEE come from the germline V gene. The CDR3 totals 14 residues. Losses at the gene ends were 4 bases for V and 6 bases for J; bases not matched to a gene: 6. CDR3 residues: CASSPGQEGQPQHF. CDR3 nucleotide sequence: TGTGCCAGCAGCCCGGGACAGGAGGGTCAGCCCCAGCATTTT.

The V call is TRBV19, the J call TRBJ2-7; 7 bases align to TRBD1. V shed 0 bases, J shed 1 base, and the junction held 9 bases outside the gene matches. This CDR3 spans 17 amino acids. Germline CDR1 and CDR2: LNHDA and SQIVND (reference sequence). The CDR3 is CASSIERSGQRSYEQYF. For the CDR3, the DNA is TGTGCCAGTAGTATAGAAAGATCGGGACAGCGATCCTACGAGCAGTACTTC.

The genes are TRBV7-2 and TRBJ2-7; TRBD1 is a possible D gene (6 bases). V was shortened by 0 bases and J by 5 bases, with 14 bases between the two germline ends. The CDR3 is made up of 15 amino acids. Germline CDR1 and CDR2: SGHTA and FQGNSA. CDR3 sequence (DNA): TGTGCCAGCAGCTTAGCCGAGGGGGATCTGGACGAGCAGTACTTC. Its protein product is CASSLAEGDLDEQYF.

The rearrangement joins TRBV11-2 to TRBJ2-7; 10 nucleotides line up with TRBD1. Germline assignment: CDR1 SGHAT and CDR2 FQNNGV. V shed 1 base and J 2 bases; nucleotides not matched to a gene: 2. The CDR3 sequence is 15 residues long. CDR3 sequence: CASSLGGTGAYEQYF. As DNA, the CDR3 is TGTGCCAGCAGCTTAGGCGGGACAGGGGCCTACGAGCAGTACTTC.